The clone carrying this T cell receptor (beta chain) was detected only a few times. Its antigen is not identified. MiXCR, run by TCRdb on the reads, gives a single entry per CDR3 protein. The sample has 700,000 to 850,000 distinct CDR3 sequences; around a third are singletons. The CDR3 is 15 residues long. Germline CDR1 reads MDHEN; CDR2 reads SYDVKM. The V end was cut by 3 bases, the J end by 0 bases, with 11 bases between. The sample comes from a study of T cell repertoires in cytomegalovirus infection. Overall study context: CMV epitopes in the study were HLA-C-restricted (recently identified) and HLA-B-restricted (well studied). Indicated by public TCR beta signatures were CMV infection and matching HLA type.

Findings and caveats of the study: Cumulative public TCR beta family frequency identified carriers of CMV plus the relevant HLA. The ex vivo response showed dominance by HLA-C-restricted CMV-specific TCR beta clonotypes.

The input for sequencing was cultured CD8+ T cells from PBMCs, taken from culture after CMV antigen stimulation. V and J are TRBV28 and TRBJ1-1; maybe TRBD1 (6 bases). This sequence was found in a human donor in good health (CMV status not recorded). Some clones in this sample may be carry-over from other donors' samples. CDR3 residues: CASSFDRFMNTEAFF. CDR3 DNA: TGTGCCAGCAGTTTTGACAGGTTCATGAACACTGAAGCTTTCTTT.